This TCR beta chain was captured in a study of T cell responses to AZD1222 COVID-19 vaccine. Whole-study results and caveats: The CD4 TCRs associated with vaccination extended across spike and predominated at 160-218 and 743-854. Most donors were white British and more were female, and clonal diversity was possibly underestimated.

Trimming stripped 2 bases from V and 2 bases from J, with 7 bases between. Germline values: CDR1 SGHRS, CDR2 YFSETQ. The CDR3 is 14 amino acids. Worth noting for this clone: Its antigen is unidentified.

Assay used: immunoSEQ multiplex PCR; TCRdb lists only in-frame clones, some missing. The sample holds under 100,000 clones, roughly 85% seen once. Material: peripheral blood, obtained on day 0 of AZD1222 vaccination. The TCR comes from an adult in good health. The rearrangement links TRBV5-1 to TRBJ1-4; no definite D call. This chain's CDR3 is CASSFGGTNEKLFF. CDR3 coding DNA: TGCGCCAGCAGCTTTGGAGGGACTAATGAAAAACTGTTTTTT.